The 10 T cell receptor beta chains below were found in one sample sequenced in a study of blood T cell repertoires in COVID-19. This table comes from immunoSEQ multiplex PCR, and its TCRdb copy is limited to in-frame clones, with some not included. The sample yields about 59,000 clones, roughly 87% seen once. The sample taken for sequencing was peripheral blood. The receptors originated from a man at least 80 years old in a cohort sampled during active COVID-19.

The CDR3 sequence: CASSLVGAEGYTF. The CDR3 DNA follows: TGTGCCAGCAGCTTGGTAGGGGCGGAAGGCTACACCTTC. This chain connects TRBV5-4 to TRBJ1-2, with D possibly being TRBD1 (5 bases). Trimming shortened V by 0 bases and J by 8 bases, and 11 bases separated the two germline ends. CDR3 length equals 13 residues. Germline-derived CDR1 and CDR2 are SGHNT and YYREEE (reference sequence).

The J gene is TRBJ1-1, the V gene TRBV28; D is undetermined. V dropped 4 bases and J dropped 4 bases, with 7 bases sitting between them. The CDR3 is 12 residues long. CDR1 MDHEN and CDR2 SYDVKM come from the germline V gene. CDR3 in amino acids: CASSSEVTEAFF. CDR3 sequence (DNA): TGTGCCAGCAGTTCGGAGGTCACTGAAGCTTTCTTT.

This chain uses TRBV30 with TRBJ2-1, with 7 bases matching TRBD2. V was clipped by 0 bases and J by 12 bases; unmatched bases: 11. The length of the CDR3 is 14 residues. Germline V gene lookup returns CDR1 GTSNPN and CDR2 SVGIG (reference sequence). In DNA, the CDR3 is TGTGCCTGGAGTGTAGGGCAGGCGGGAGCTGGGCAGTTCTTC. It translates to CAWSVGQAGAGQFF.

The chain carries TRBV5-1 and TRBJ1-2; D perhaps matches TRBD1 (6 bases). The CDR3 extends over 13 amino acids. From germline, CDR1 is SGHRS and CDR2 YFSETQ. Trimming took 0 bases from V and 4 from J, leaving 7 bases between them. CDR3: CASSLDRVYGYTF. As DNA, the CDR3 is TGCGCCAGCAGCTTGGACAGGGTCTATGGCTACACCTTC.

The chain has TRBV4-3 and TRBJ1-4; 8 positions agree with TRBD1. V dropped 4 bases and J dropped 6; count of bases not matched to a gene: 4. Germline CDR1 is LGHNA and CDR2 is YSLEER. There are 14 residues in the CDR3. The CDR3 DNA reads TGCGCCAGCAGCCGAGACAGGGGTGATGAAAAACTGTTTTTT. Its translation: CASSRDRGDEKLFF.

The rearrangement uses TRBV4-2 and TRBJ1-3; D unresolved. Germline assignment: CDR1 LGHNA and CDR2 YNFKEQ. Trimming took 4 bases from V and 0 from J, leaving 19 bases between them. CDR3 length: 18 residues. The CDR3 nucleotides read TGTGCCAGCAGCCGCTCTGGCCAACGGGTCAGCTCTGGAAACACCATATATTTT. Translating gives CASSRSGQRVSSGNTIYF.

This clone was seen once. The identical CDR3 is also encoded by other nucleotide sequences in the sample. The genes are TRBV18 and TRBJ2-7; D not resolved. The germline V and J ends were trimmed by 3 bases and 1 base, with 7 bases remaining between them. This CDR3 spans 13 amino acids. CDR1 and CDR2 from the germline V gene are KGHSH and LQKENI. Here the CDR3 DNA reads TGTGCCAGCTCACCGCCCAGTTCCTACGAGCAGTACTTC. It codes for CASSPPSSYEQYF.

The rearrangement uses TRBV9 and TRBJ1-2; maybe TRBD1 (6 bases). Germline V lookup: CDR1 SGDLS, CDR2 YYNGEE. This CDR3 has 14 amino acids. Trimming removed 3 bases from V and 4 bases from J, with 13 bases in between. The CDR3 DNA follows: TGTGCCAGCAGCGCCACCGGACAGAGCTATGGCTACACCTTC. This translates into CASSATGQSYGYTF.

This rearrangement joins TRBV2 to TRBJ1-3, with 8 bases aligning to TRBD1. CDR3 length: 15 amino acids. Unmatched junction bases numbered 7, after V lost 6 bases and J lost 3 bases. The V gene's germline CDR1 is SNHLY and CDR2 FYNNEI. This chain's CDR3 is CASRVQGVFGNTIYF. In DNA, the CDR3 is TGTGCCAGCAGAGTACAGGGGGTATTTGGAAACACCATATATTTT.

The V call is TRBV25-1, the J call TRBJ1-1, with 7 bases aligning to TRBD1. This CDR3 region has 13 residues. Germline V lookup: CDR1 MGHDK, CDR2 SYGVNS. V shed 10 bases and J 1 base; nucleotides not matched to a gene: 6. CDR3 loop: CATTAGGNTEAFF. The DNA of the CDR3 is TGTGCCACTACGGCAGGGGGGAACACTGAAGCTTTCTTT. The full variable domain, rest sourced from reference TRBV25-1 and TRBJ1-1, is EADIYQTPRYLVIGTGKKITLECSQTMGHDKMYWYQQDPGMELHLIHYSYGVNSTEKGDLSSESTVSRIRTEHFPLTLESARPSHTSQYLCATTAGGNTEAFFGQGTRLTVV.